This T cell receptor (beta chain) came from a study of shared clonotypes between healthy human individuals. Germline values: CDR1 LNHDA, CDR2 SQIVND (reference sequence). V lost 2 bases and J 5 bases, leaving 21 bases between the germline ends. The CDR3 loop spans 17 amino acids. Using immunoSEQ multiplex PCR, the repertoire was profiled, and TCRdb retains in-frame clones only, with some absent. The data hold roughly 2.2 million clones, with more than 80% observed a single time. The rearrangement uses TRBV19 and TRBJ2-5, with D perhaps TRBD1 (5 bases). Sample: naive CD4+ T cells from PBMCs. Subset reported: CD45RA+ positively selected. The receptor was derived from a man aged 18 to 29 in good health. Some clones in this sample may be carry-over from other donors' samples. The CDR3 is CASSIRGPTSRPETQYF. The CDR3 nucleotides read TGTGCCAGTAGTATAAGGGGCCCCACTTCGCGACCGGAGACCCAGTACTTC.